The 2 T cell receptor beta chains given below trace back to one sample, sequenced in a study of blood T cell repertoires in COVID-19. This table comes from immunoSEQ multiplex PCR, and its TCRdb copy is limited to in-frame clones, with some not included. Of a few hundred thousand clones listed, around 90% are singletons. The sample taken for sequencing was peripheral blood. The source of these receptors is a woman aged 40 to 49 who had recovered from COVID-19.

This rearrangement joins TRBV23-1 to TRBJ1-5, with 9 bases that match TRBD1. TRBV23-1 qualifies as an ORF whose function is uncertain. The CDR3 consists of 15 residues. The trim removed 6 bases at V and 7 bases at J, leaving 10 bases unmatched. CDR3 DNA: TGCGCCAGCAGCCCGCGGGACAGGGTCAAACAGCCCCAGCATTTT. Protein sequence: CASSPRDRVKQPQHF.

Of note for this clone: Different DNA sequences within this sample yield the same CDR3. V gene TRBV7-2 combines with J gene TRBJ2-5; maybe TRBD1 (6 bases). The germline V gene has CDR1 SGHTA and CDR2 FQGNSA. The CDR3 length is 13 residues. Trimming pared 1 base from V and 5 bases from J, leaving 8 bases between. This CDR3 reads CASSLVQGETQYF. CDR3 nucleotides: TGTGCCAGCAGCTTAGTCCAGGGGGAGACCCAGTACTTC.